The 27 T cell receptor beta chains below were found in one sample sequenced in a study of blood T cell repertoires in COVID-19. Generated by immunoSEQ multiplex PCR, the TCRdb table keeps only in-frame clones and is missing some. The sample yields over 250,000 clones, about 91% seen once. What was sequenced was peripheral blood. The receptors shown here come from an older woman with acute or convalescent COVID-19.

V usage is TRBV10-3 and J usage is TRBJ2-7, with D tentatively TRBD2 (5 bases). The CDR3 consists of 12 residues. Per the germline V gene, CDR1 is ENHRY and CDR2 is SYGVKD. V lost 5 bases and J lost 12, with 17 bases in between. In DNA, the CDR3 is TGTGCCATCAGTCAATCCGGGGATTCTCTGTACTTC. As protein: CAISQSGDSLYF.

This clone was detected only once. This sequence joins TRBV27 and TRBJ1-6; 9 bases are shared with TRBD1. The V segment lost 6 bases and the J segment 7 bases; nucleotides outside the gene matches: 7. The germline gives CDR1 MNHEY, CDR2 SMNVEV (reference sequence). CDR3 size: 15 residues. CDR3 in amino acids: CASSLQGAINSPLHF. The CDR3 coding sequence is TGTGCCAGCAGCCTACAGGGGGCGATCAATTCACCCCTCCACTTT.

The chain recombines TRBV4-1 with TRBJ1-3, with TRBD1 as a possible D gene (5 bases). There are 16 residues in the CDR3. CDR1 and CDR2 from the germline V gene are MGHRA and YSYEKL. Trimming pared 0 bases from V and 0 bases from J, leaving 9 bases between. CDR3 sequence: CASSQEGGYSGNTIYF. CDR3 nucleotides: TGCGCCAGCAGCCAAGAGGGGGGGTACTCTGGAAACACCATATATTTT.

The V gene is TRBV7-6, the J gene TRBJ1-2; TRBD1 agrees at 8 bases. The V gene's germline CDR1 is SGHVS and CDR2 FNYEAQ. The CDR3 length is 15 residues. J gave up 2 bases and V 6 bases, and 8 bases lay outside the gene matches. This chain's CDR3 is CASREMTGANYGYTF. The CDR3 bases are TGTGCCAGCAGAGAGATGACAGGGGCAAACTATGGCTACACCTTC. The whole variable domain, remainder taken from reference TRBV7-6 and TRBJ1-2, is GAGVSQSPRYKVTKRGQDVALRCDPISGHVSLYWYRQALGQGPEFLTYFNYEAQQDKSGLPNDRFSAERPEGSISTLTIQRTEQRDSAMYRCASREMTGANYGYTFGSGTRLTVV.

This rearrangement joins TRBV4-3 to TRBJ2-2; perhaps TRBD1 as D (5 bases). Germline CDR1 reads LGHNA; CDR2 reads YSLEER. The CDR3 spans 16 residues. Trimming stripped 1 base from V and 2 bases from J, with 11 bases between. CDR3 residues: CASSQVRGSNTGELFF. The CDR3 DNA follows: TGCGCCAGCAGCCAAGTAAGGGGATCTAACACCGGGGAGCTGTTTTTT.

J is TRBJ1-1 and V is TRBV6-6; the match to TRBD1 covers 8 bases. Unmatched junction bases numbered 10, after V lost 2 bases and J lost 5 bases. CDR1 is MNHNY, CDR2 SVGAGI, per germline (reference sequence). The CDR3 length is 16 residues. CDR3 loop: CASSYGGTGLRTEAFF. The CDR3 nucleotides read TGTGCCAGCAGTTACGGGGGGACAGGTCTAAGGACTGAAGCTTTCTTT.

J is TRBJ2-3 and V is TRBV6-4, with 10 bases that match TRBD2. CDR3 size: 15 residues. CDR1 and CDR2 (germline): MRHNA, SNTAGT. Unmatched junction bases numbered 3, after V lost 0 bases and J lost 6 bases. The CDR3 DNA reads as TGTGCCAGCAGTGACTCGAGCGGGGGGGCTGATACGCAGTATTTT. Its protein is CASSDSSGGADTQYF.

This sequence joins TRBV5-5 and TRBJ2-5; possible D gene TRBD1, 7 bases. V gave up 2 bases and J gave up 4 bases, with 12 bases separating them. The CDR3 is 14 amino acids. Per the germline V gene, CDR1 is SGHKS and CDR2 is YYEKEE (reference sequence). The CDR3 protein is CASSLGGGAETQYF. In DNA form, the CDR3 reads TGTGCCAGCAGCTTAGGAGGGGGCGCAGAGACCCAGTACTTC.

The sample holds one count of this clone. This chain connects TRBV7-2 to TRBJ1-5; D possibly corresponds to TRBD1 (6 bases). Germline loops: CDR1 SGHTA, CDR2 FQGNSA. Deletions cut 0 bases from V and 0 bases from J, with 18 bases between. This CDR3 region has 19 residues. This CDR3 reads CASSLASSRGESSNQPQHF. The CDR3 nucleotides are TGTGCCAGCAGCTTAGCCAGCAGCAGGGGAGAGAGTAGCAATCAGCCCCAGCATTTT.

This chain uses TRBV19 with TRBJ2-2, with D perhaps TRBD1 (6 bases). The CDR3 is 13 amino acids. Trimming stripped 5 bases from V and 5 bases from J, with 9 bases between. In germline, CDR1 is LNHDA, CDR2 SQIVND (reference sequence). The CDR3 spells CASSHRVTGELFF. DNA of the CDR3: TGTGCCAGTAGTCACAGGGTAACCGGGGAGCTGTTTTTT.

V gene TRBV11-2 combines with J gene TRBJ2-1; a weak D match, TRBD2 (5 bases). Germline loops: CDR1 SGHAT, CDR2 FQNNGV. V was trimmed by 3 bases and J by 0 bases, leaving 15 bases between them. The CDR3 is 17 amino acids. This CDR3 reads CASSLIASFSSYNEQFF. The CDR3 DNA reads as TGTGCCAGCAGCTTGATAGCGAGCTTCAGCTCCTACAATGAGCAGTTCTTC.

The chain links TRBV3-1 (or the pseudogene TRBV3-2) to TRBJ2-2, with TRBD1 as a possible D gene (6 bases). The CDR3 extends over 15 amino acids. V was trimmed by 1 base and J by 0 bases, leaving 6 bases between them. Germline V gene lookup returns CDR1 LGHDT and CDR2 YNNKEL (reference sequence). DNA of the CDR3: TGTGCCAGCAGCCAAGGGGGGCCGAACACCGGGGAGCTGTTTTTT. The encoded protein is CASSQGGPNTGELFF.

CDR3: CAWTPDSHQETQYF. Here the CDR3 DNA reads TGTGCCTGGACGCCGGACTCGCACCAAGAGACCCAGTACTTC. The V gene is TRBV30, the J gene TRBJ2-5; possibly TRBD2 for D (5 bases). This CDR3 spans 14 amino acids. The V and J ends lost 4 bases and 0 bases respectively, with 12 bases between them. The germline CDR1 and CDR2 sequences are GTSNPN and SVGIG (reference sequence). The full variable domain, its missing parts supplied by reference TRBV30 and TRBJ2-5, is SQTIHQWPATLVQPVGSPLSLECTVEGTSNPNLYWYRQAAGRGLQLLFYSVGIGQISSEVPQNLSASRPQDRQFILSSKKLLLSDSGFYLCAWTPDSHQETQYFGPGTRLLVL.

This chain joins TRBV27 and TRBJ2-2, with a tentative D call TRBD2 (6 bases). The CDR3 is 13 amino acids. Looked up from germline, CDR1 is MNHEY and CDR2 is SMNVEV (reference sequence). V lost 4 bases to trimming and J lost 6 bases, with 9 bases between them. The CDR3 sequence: CASSYLAPGELFF. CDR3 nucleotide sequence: TGTGCCAGCAGTTACCTAGCGCCCGGGGAGCTGTTTTTT.

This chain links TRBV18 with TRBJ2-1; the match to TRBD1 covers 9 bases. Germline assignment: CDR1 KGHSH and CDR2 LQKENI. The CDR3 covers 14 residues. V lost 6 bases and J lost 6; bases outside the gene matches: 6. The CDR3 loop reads CASSQDRGFNEQFF. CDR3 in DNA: TGTGCCAGCTCGCAGGACAGGGGATTCAATGAGCAGTTCTTC.

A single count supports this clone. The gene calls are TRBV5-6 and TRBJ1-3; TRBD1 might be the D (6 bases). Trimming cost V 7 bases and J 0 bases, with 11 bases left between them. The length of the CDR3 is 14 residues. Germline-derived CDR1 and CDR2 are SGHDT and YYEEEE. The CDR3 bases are TGTGCCAGCGATCGAGGGGGCTCTGGAAACACCATATATTTT. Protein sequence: CASDRGGSGNTIYF.

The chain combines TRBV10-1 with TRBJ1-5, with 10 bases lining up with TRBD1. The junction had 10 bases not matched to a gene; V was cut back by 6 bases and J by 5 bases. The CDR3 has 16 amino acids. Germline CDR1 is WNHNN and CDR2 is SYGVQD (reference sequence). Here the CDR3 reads CASSRPGTGDDQPQHF. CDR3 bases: TGCGCCAGCAGCCGTCCCGGGACAGGGGACGATCAGCCCCAGCATTTT.

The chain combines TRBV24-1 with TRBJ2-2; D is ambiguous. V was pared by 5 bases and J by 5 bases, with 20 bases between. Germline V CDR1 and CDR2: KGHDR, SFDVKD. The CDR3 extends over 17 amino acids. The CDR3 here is CATSASRSRVRTGELFF. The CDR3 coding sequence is TGTGCCACCAGTGCCTCCCGATCCCGGGTAAGGACCGGGGAGCTGTTTTTT.

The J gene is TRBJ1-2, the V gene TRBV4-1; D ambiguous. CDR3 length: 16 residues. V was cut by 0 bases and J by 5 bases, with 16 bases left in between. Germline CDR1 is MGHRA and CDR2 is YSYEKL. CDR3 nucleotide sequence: TGCGCCAGCAGCCAAGATCCTCCCCCTAGTTGGTATGGCTACACCTTC. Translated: CASSQDPPPSWYGYTF.

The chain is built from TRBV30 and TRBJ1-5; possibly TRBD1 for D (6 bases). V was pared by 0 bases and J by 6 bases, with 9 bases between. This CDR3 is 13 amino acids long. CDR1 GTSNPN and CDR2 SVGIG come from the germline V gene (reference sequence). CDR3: CAWSVQGFQPQHF. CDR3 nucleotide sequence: TGTGCCTGGAGTGTACAGGGCTTTCAGCCCCAGCATTTT.

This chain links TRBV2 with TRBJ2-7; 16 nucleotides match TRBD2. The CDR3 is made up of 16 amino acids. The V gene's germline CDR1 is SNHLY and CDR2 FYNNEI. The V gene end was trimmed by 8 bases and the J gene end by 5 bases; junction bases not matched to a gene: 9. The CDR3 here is CASGTSGGAPLHEQYF. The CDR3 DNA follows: TGTGCCAGCGGGACTAGCGGGGGGGCGCCCCTCCACGAGCAGTACTTC.

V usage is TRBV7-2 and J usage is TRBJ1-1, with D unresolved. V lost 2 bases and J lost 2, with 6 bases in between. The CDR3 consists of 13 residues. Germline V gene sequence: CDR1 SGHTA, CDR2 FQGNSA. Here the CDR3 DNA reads TGTGCCAGCAGCTTACGGAGTAACACTGAAGCTTTCTTT. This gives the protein CASSLRSNTEAFF.

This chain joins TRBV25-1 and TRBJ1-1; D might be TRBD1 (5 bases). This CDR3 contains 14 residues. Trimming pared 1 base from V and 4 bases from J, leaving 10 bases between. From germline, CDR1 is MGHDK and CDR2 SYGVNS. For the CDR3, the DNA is TGTGCCAGCAGTGAATTGGCGGGGACCACTGAAGCTTTCTTT. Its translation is CASSELAGTTEAFF.

The CDR3 is CASRITGIDYGYTF. CDR3 coding DNA: TGTGCCAGCAGAATAACAGGGATCGACTATGGCTACACCTTC. The chain joins TRBV28 to TRBJ1-2, with D perhaps TRBD1 (6 bases). Germline CDR1 reads MDHEN; CDR2 reads SYDVKM. CDR3 length: 14 amino acids. V was shortened by 6 bases and J by 3 bases, with 14 bases between the two germline ends.

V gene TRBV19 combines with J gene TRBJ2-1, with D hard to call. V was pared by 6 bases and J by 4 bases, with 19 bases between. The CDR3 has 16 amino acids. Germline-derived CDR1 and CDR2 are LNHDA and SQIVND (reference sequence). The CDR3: CASRLKPTYLYNEQFF. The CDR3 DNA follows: TGTGCCAGTAGATTGAAGCCGACTTACTTATACAATGAGCAGTTCTTC.

The CDR3 DNA follows: TGTGCCAGCTCACCACGGGCGAGAAGCACAGATACGCAGTATTTT. Amino acid sequence: CASSPRARSTDTQYF. This sequence joins TRBV18 and TRBJ2-3; D remains unclear. Per the germline V gene, CDR1 is KGHSH and CDR2 is LQKENI. The CDR3 has 15 residues. V was clipped by 1 base and J by 0 bases, with 8 bases between them.

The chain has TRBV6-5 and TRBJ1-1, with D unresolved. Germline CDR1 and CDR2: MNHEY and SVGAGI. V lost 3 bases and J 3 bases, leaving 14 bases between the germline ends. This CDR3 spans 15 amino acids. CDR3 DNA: TGTGCCAGCAGTTATATCCCCGGGGAGCACACTGAAGCTTTCTTT. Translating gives CASSYIPGEHTEAFF.